The 20 T cell receptor beta chains below all came from one sample that was sequenced in a study of vaccination and CD4 T cells after COVID-19. The Oncomine TCR Beta short-read assay was applied to DNA of cultured CD4+ T cells. TCRdb redid the calling of the PCR reads with MiXCR, one entry per CDR3 protein. This sample carries around 4,200 distinct CDR3 sequences, under 50% of them seen once, and the ten largest clones take roughly 18%. This sample's treatment: roughly 10-day PBMC culture with coronavirus spike peptide pools or control peptides (ViraFEST assay). Their recognized antigens are unknown. Sequencing was performed on CD4+ T cells from blood, cultured in vitro. The receptors derive from a human donor who had recovered from COVID-19.

By sample share, this clonotype is hyperexpanded (1% or more). CDR3 sequence: CASSLDRNQETQYF. The CDR3 DNA reads as TGTGCCAGCAGCCTTGACAGAAATCAAGAGACCCAGTACTTC. The V call is TRBV7-8, the J call TRBJ2-5; D might be TRBD1 (5 bases). V was pared by 5 bases and J by 2 bases, with 12 bases between. Germline loops: CDR1 SGHVS, CDR2 FQNEAQ. The CDR3 has 14 amino acids.

By share, this clonotype ranks as large. This chain connects TRBV19 to TRBJ2-1; TRBD2 agrees at 9 bases. Germline V gene data show CDR1 as LNHDA and CDR2 as SQIVND (reference sequence). This CDR3 contains 16 residues. With V trimmed by 10 bases and J by 3 bases, 13 bases remained unmatched. The CDR3 loop reads CATPKSLAGFYNEQFF. For the CDR3, the DNA is TGTGCCACCCCCAAGTCACTAGCGGGTTTCTACAATGAGCAGTTCTTC.

This sequence joins TRBV11-2 and TRBJ2-5; D unresolved. Between the trimmed V and J ends, which lost 5 bases and 5 bases, there was a span of 12 bases. The CDR3 sequence is 13 residues long. Germline V gene data show CDR1 as SGHAT and CDR2 as FQNNGV. CDR3 sequence (DNA): TGTGCCAGCAGCCCTGGGCCAAGGGAGACCCAGTACTTC. Amino acid sequence: CASSPGPRETQYF.

J is TRBJ2-5 and V is TRBV27, with 7 bases that match TRBD1. V lost 5 bases, J lost 5 bases, and 11 bases stayed unmatched. Germline V gene data show CDR1 as MNHEY and CDR2 as SMNVEV (reference sequence). This CDR3 comprises 15 residues. Written as DNA, the CDR3 is TGTGCCAGCAGTCAAACGGACCCCAGGGGGGAGACCCAGTACTTC. It translates to CASSQTDPRGETQYF.

The gene calls are TRBV28 and TRBJ2-7; TRBD1 matches at 9 bases. With 7 bases clipped from V and 1 base from J, the junction kept 8 bases outside the gene matches. Per germline, CDR1 MDHEN and CDR2 SYDVKM. The CDR3 runs 15 residues. CDR3 coding DNA: TGTGCCAGCATCGCGACAGGGGGGGGATCCTACGAGCAGTACTTC. This codes for CASIATGGGSYEQYF.

In this sample, this clonotype turned up a few times. The rearrangement joins TRBV20-1 to TRBJ2-5; TRBD2 agrees at 8 bases. Germline V CDR1 and CDR2: DFQATT, SNEGSKA (reference sequence). The CDR3 runs to 15 residues. V was clipped by 0 bases and J by 5 bases; unmatched bases: 8. The CDR3 region is CSARDNGGAGETQYF. In nucleotides, the CDR3 is TGCAGTGCTAGAGATAACGGGGGGGCGGGTGAGACCCAGTACTTC.

This clonotype has only a few counts. This CDR3 is CASSLVGGRVGAGELFF. DNA for the CDR3: TGTGCCAGCAGCTTAGTTGGCGGGAGGGTGGGTGCCGGGGAGCTGTTTTTT. The chain uses TRBV7-9 and TRBJ2-2; 9 nucleotides agree with TRBD2. The V and J ends lost 1 base and 6 bases, in that order; junction bases with no gene match: 9. This CDR3 has 17 residues. Per germline, CDR1 SEHNR and CDR2 FQNEAQ (reference sequence).

The chain carries TRBV10-3 and TRBJ1-5, with D unresolved. This CDR3 comprises 14 residues. V lost 0 bases and J lost 7, with 10 bases in between. The germline V gene encodes CDR1 ENHRY and CDR2 SYGVKD. This chain's CDR3 is CAISESRAGQPQHF. The CDR3 nucleotides read TGTGCCATCAGTGAGTCTAGGGCCGGACAGCCCCAGCATTTT.

The sample holds a few counts of this clonotype. V usage is TRBV7-8 and J usage is TRBJ1-5, with 7 positions matching TRBD1. Germline V gene lookup returns CDR1 SGHVS and CDR2 FQNEAQ. Germline trimming cut 5 bases from V and 10 bases from J; bases unmatched to any gene: 14. There are 15 residues in the CDR3. The CDR3 loop reads CASSPRTGPLGPQHF. The CDR3 coding sequence is TGTGCCAGCAGCCCTCGGACAGGCCCCCTAGGACCCCAGCATTTT.

J is TRBJ1-1 and V is TRBV7-2, with D unresolved. CDR1 and CDR2 (germline): SGHTA, FQGNSA. The CDR3 extends over 14 amino acids. Between the trimmed V and J ends, which lost 6 bases and 1 base, there was a span of 12 bases. CDR3 sequence reads: CASSRSRTNTEAFF. In nucleotides, the CDR3 is TGTGCCAGCAGTCGGAGCCGGACGAACACTGAAGCTTTCTTT.

The rearrangement links TRBV27 to TRBJ1-1; tentative D call: TRBD1 (5 bases). CDR1 is MNHEY, CDR2 SMNVEV, per germline (reference sequence). V lost 5 bases and J lost 6, with 16 bases in between. The CDR3 covers 14 residues. CDR3 DNA sequence: TGTGCCAGCAGTGTCTTCCAGGGTAGGGCTGAAGCTTTCTTT. The encoded protein is CASSVFQGRAEAFF.

The CDR3 region has the DNA TGTGCCAGCGCAGGGTCCACCGGGGAGCTGTTTTTT. Translating it yields CASAGSTGELFF. The rearrangement links TRBV6-1 to TRBJ2-2; the D gene is possibly TRBD1 (5 bases). Trimming left V 8 bases short and J 4 bases short, with 8 bases between. The CDR3 totals 12 residues. In germline, CDR1 is MNHNS, CDR2 SASEGT.

The chain uses TRBV7-8 and TRBJ2-5; possible D gene TRBD1, 6 bases. Germline V lookup: CDR1 SGHVS, CDR2 FQNEAQ. This CDR3 has 16 residues. Trimming cost V 2 bases and J 3 bases, with 16 bases left between them. The chain's CDR3 is CASSLWGQWYKETQYF. CDR3 DNA: TGTGCCAGCAGCTTATGGGGGCAGTGGTACAAAGAGACCCAGTACTTC.

This sequence joins TRBV7-2 and TRBJ2-1, with 13 bases matching TRBD2. CDR1 is SGHTA and CDR2 is FQGNSA in the germline V gene. The CDR3 is 16 amino acids. The J segment lost 3 bases and the V segment lost 2 bases, leaving 1 base of the junction unmatched. CDR3 sequence reads: CASSLRLAGGYNEQFF. The CDR3 DNA is TGTGCCAGCAGCTTAAGACTAGCGGGGGGCTACAATGAGCAGTTCTTC.

V usage is TRBV20-1 and J usage is TRBJ2-3, with D tentatively TRBD2 (6 bases). The length of the CDR3 is 13 residues. Germline assignment: CDR1 DFQATT and CDR2 SNEGSKA (reference sequence). The V end was cut by 6 bases, the J end by 9 bases, with 19 bases between. CDR3 loop: CSAPRRVGDTQYF. The CDR3 coding sequence is TGCAGTGCCCCCCGGAGGGTCGGGGACACGCAGTATTTT.

This clonotype was seen a handful of times. The chain uses TRBV7-8 and TRBJ2-7; 9 bases map to TRBD1. CDR1 is SGHVS and CDR2 is FQNEAQ in the germline V gene. J lost 2 bases, V lost 1 base, and 3 bases had no gene match. The CDR3 has 15 amino acids. The CDR3 DNA reads as TGTGCCAGCAGCTTAGTGACAGGGGGAACCTACGAGCAGTACTTC. Amino acid sequence: CASSLVTGGTYEQYF.

The rearrangement links TRBV7-9 to TRBJ1-2, with D perhaps TRBD1 (6 bases). This CDR3 region has 14 residues. Trimming removed 2 bases from V and 6 bases from J, with 13 bases in between. Per germline, CDR1 SEHNR and CDR2 FQNEAQ (reference sequence). The chain's CDR3 is CASSLRGDKDGYTF. CDR3 DNA sequence: TGTGCCAGCAGCTTAAGGGGGGATAAGGATGGCTACACCTTC. The entire variable domain, with the rest obtained from reference TRBV7-9 and TRBJ1-2, is as follows: DTGVSQNPRHKITKRGQNVTFRCDPISEHNRLYWYRQTLGQGPEFLTYFQNEAQLEKSRLLSDRFSAERPKGSFSTLEIQRTEQGDSAMYLCASSLRGDKDGYTFGSGTRLTVV.

The J gene is TRBJ1-2, the V gene TRBV7-9; tentatively, D is TRBD1 (5 bases). The V gene lost 4 bases and the J gene lost 8 bases, with 17 bases spanning the gap. Per the germline V gene, CDR1 is SEHNR and CDR2 is FQNEAQ (reference sequence). The CDR3 has 14 residues. CDR3 nucleotides: TGTGCCAGCAGCTCTCGTAGGGGCATGGAGGGCTACACCTTC. Its translation is CASSSRRGMEGYTF.

The CDR3 nucleotides are TGTGCCAGCAGTCCCAGGGGGGTAACTGAAGCTTTCTTT. It translates to CASSPRGVTEAFF. This chain joins TRBV12-3 or TRBV12-4 and TRBJ1-1, with TRBD1 matching 7 bases. This CDR3 has 13 amino acids. V shed 5 bases, J shed 5 bases, and the junction held 5 bases outside the gene matches.

This clonotype turned up a few times. The J gene is TRBJ1-2, the V gene TRBV2; D uncertain. Trimming pared 3 bases from V and 5 bases from J, leaving 13 bases between. CDR3 length: 14 amino acids. CDR1 is SNHLY, CDR2 FYNNEI, per germline. The CDR3 protein is CASSDDQIKYGYTF. The DNA of the CDR3 is TGTGCCAGCAGTGACGACCAGATCAAGTATGGCTACACCTTC. Variable domain in full (rest from reference TRBV2 and TRBJ1-2): EPEVTQTPSHQVTQMGQEVILRCVPISNHLYFYWYRQILGQKVEFLVSFYNNEISEKSEIFDDQFSVERPDGSNFTLKIRSTKLEDSAMYFCASSDDQIKYGYTFGSGTRLTVV.